This is a list of T cell receptor beta chains from one sample in a study of identical twins. From the 5' RACE reads, TCRdb called clonotypes with MiXCR, one entry per CDR3 protein. Found here are some 1,600,000 distinct CDR3 sequences, under 35% of them singletons; the top ten hold roughly 0.3%. The source material was cord blood. The source of these receptors is a newborn girl in good health. Both conserved end residues are part of each CDR3. The D gene is left open where the match is weak. Expanded clones are given a class, and other clones once, few, many or no size at all.

few	TRBV10-3	-	TRBJ2-1	13	TGTGCCATCAGTGAGTCGCACCGAAATGAGCAGTTCTTC	CAISESHRNEQFF
few	TRBV13	TRBD2	TRBJ2-3	18	TGTGCCAGCAGCTTAGGGCGGCTAGCGGGAGCGGTTAGGGATACGCAGTATTTT	CASSLGRLAGAVRDTQYF
many	TRBV7-9	-	TRBJ1-1	12	TGTGCCAGCAGATTACAGGGAACTGAAGCTTTCTTT	CASRLQGTEAFF
-	TRBV7-9	-	TRBJ2-2	14	TGTGCCAGCAGATCCGGCTGGAACACCGGGGAGCTGTTTTTT	CASRSGWNTGELFF
few	TRBV20-1	-	TRBJ2-3	15	TGCAGTGCTAGCCGACAGACCAGGAGGACAGATACGCAGTATTTT	CSASRQTRRTDTQYF
few	TRBV12-3/TRBV12-4	-	TRBJ2-7	16	TGTGCCAGCAGTTTACGGGGCCCCCCTGGGCTCTACGAGCAGTACTTC	CASSLRGPPGLYEQYF
-	TRBV4-2	TRBD2	TRBJ2-5	17	TGTGCCAGCAGCCAACTGCCTAGCGGGAGGGATGGAGAGACCCAGTACTTC	CASSQLPSGRDGETQYF
-	TRBV12-5	-	TRBJ2-2	11	TGCTCTATTCGAGGGACCGGGGAGCTGTTTTTT	CSIRGTGELFF
once	TRBV19	TRBD1	TRBJ2-1	15	TGTGCCAGTAGACAGAGACAGGGAGCCTACAATGAGCAGTTCTTC	CASRQRQGAYNEQFF
-	TRBV20-1	TRBD2	TRBJ2-2	16	TGCAGTGCTAGAGACCCCCGACTAGCGGGAGAGGGGGAGCTGTTTTTT	CSARDPRLAGEGELFF
-	TRBV27	-	TRBJ1-4	13	TGTGCCAGCAGTTTAACGGCAGGGAGGAAACTGTTTTTT	CASSLTAGRKLFF
-	TRBV29-1	TRBD2	TRBJ2-3	14	TGCAGCGTTGGTTCGAGCGGGAGTGCAGATACGCAGTATTTT	CSVGSSGSADTQYF
-	TRBV12-3/TRBV12-4	-	TRBJ1-4	12	TGTGCCAGCAGTTTGGTCGATCGAAAACTGTTTTTT	CASSLVDRKLFF
-	TRBV12-3/TRBV12-4	TRBD2	TRBJ2-3	16	TGTGCCAGCAGCCCGGGACTAGCGGGGGCAAAAGATACGCAGTATTTT	CASSPGLAGAKDTQYF
-	TRBV7-2	-	TRBJ2-1	15	TGTGCCAGCACCGTGGACGGACTACGTTACAATGAGCAGTTCTTC	CASTVDGLRYNEQFF
few	TRBV7-2	-	TRBJ2-5	14	TGTGCCAGCAGCTTAGCCCATAGCTCAGAGACCCAGTACTTC	CASSLAHSSETQYF
-	TRBV5-1	TRBD2	TRBJ2-2	15	TGCGCCAGCAGCTTGACTAGCGGGGGGTCCGGGGAGCTGTTTTTT	CASSLTSGGSGELFF
few	TRBV27	-	TRBJ2-6	17	TGTGCCAGCAGTTTATTGGGGTACGACTCTGGGGCCAACGTCCTGACTTTC	CASSLLGYDSGANVLTF
-	TRBV18	TRBD1	TRBJ1-1	15	TGTGCCAGCTCCCCCCCAGGGGGTACGAACACTGAAGCTTTCTTT	CASSPPGGTNTEAFF
many	TRBV20-1	-	TRBJ1-4	12	TGCAGTGCTAGGGGGCGTAATGAAAAACTGTTTTTT	CSARGRNEKLFF
once	TRBV4-3	-	TRBJ2-3	17	TGCGCCGGCAGCCAAGATCGGGGGTGGGGGCGTTCAGATACGCAGTATTTT	CAGSQDRGWGRSDTQYF
-	TRBV7-9	-	TRBJ2-5	17	TGTGCCAGCAAGGAGGGGGCTAGCGCGTTTTCTTACAATGAGCAGTACTTC	CASKEGASAFSYNEQYF
-	TRBV20-1	TRBD2	TRBJ2-1	14	TGCAGTGCTTGTCCTAGCGGGCTTTACAATGAGCAGTTCTTC	CSACPSGLYNEQFF
-	TRBV20-1	TRBD1	TRBJ2-7	12	TGCAGTGACTCGGACAGGGTCCACGAGCAGTACTTC	CSDSDRVHEQYF
-	TRBV25-1	-	TRBJ2-5	16	TGTGCCAGCAGTGGAATCACGGGGTCTACAAGGGAGACCCAGTACTTC	CASSGITGSTRETQYF
-	TRBV29-1	-	TRBJ1-2	19	TGCAGCGTTGGATCTACTCTCCGGAGATCGCAGGGAGGCGTAAGTGGCTACACCTTC	CSVGSTLRRSQGGVSGYTF
-	TRBV6-5	-	TRBJ2-7	15	TGTGCCAGCCGTTACGACCACGGGAAGGCGCGAACCCAGTACTTC	CASRYDHGKARTQYF
few	TRBV21-1	-	TRBJ1-1	10	TGTGCCAGCACCCTTAGTGGAGCTTTCTTT	CASTLSGAFF
few	TRBV12-5	TRBD2	TRBJ2-1	17	TGTGCTAGTGGTTTGCAACTAGCGGGGAGGACCTACAATGAGCAGTTCTTC	CASGLQLAGRTYNEQFF
-	TRBV29-1	-	TRBJ2-1	13	TGCAGCGTTCGGGGCGGGATATACAATGAGCAGTTCTTC	CSVRGGIYNEQFF
many	TRBV27	TRBD2	TRBJ2-1	15	TGTGCCAGCAGTTTCGCGGGGGGTACCTACAATGAGCAGTTCTTC	CASSFAGGTYNEQFF
-	TRBV7-9	-	TRBJ2-1	15	TGTGCCAGCAGCCTGGGACACTCGTTCTACAAAGAGCAGTTCTTC	CASSLGHSFYKEQFF
few	TRBV20-1	-	TRBJ2-7	16	TGCAGTGCTAGAAGGCGGTCGGTCCGAACGGGCTACGAGCAGTACTTC	CSARRRSVRTGYEQYF
-	TRBV2	TRBD1	TRBJ2-5	17	TGTGCCAGCAGACCCGGGACAGGGGTGTTGTACCAAGAGACCCAGTACTTC	CASRPGTGVLYQETQYF
-	TRBV9	TRBD2	TRBJ2-1	19	TGTGCCAGCAGCGCCCGGGGACTAGCGGGGGCCAGCTCCTACAATGAGCAGTTCTTC	CASSARGLAGASSYNEQFF
many	TRBV20-1	-	TRBJ2-3	11	TGCAGTGCTAGAGTCCTGGGGACGCAGTATTTT	CSARVLGTQYF
few	TRBV29-1	TRBD2	TRBJ2-5	13	TGCAGCGTTGAGGGGGGGATCCAAGAGACCCAGTACTTC	CSVEGGIQETQYF
few	TRBV20-1	TRBD2	TRBJ2-7	14	TGCAGTGCTAGCCCCACGGCGGGAGGGTTCGAGCAGTACTTC	CSASPTAGGFEQYF
-	TRBV12-3/TRBV12-4	-	TRBJ2-5	15	TGTGCCAGCACCCAACTAGCTGGAGGTGGCAATGAGCAGTACTTC	CASTQLAGGGNEQYF
many	TRBV27	-	TRBJ1-4	14	TGTGCCAGCCGGACGCGGGCCATAAGTGAAAAACTGTTTTTT	CASRTRAISEKLFF
many	TRBV4-2	-	TRBJ2-1	14	TGTGCCAGCAGCCAAGAATACAGAGACAATGAGCAGTTCTTC	CASSQEYRDNEQFF
-	TRBV3-1	-	TRBJ2-3	15	TGTGCCAGCAGCCAAGAAGGTCCATCGGCAGATACGCAGTATTTT	CASSQEGPSADTQYF
-	TRBV5-8	-	TRBJ2-5	15	TGTGCCAGCAGCTTGGACAGGGCCCTCCAAGAGACCCAGTACTTC	CASSLDRALQETQYF
many	TRBV14	-	TRBJ2-1	13	TGTGCCAGCAGCTGGTCACCCTACAATGAGCAGTTCTTC	CASSWSPYNEQFF
-	TRBV2	-	TRBJ2-7	11	TGTGCCAGCAGATCTATCTACGAGCAGTACTTC	CASRSIYEQYF
many	TRBV6-4	TRBD1	TRBJ2-7	15	TGTGCCAGCAGTGGGTACACAGGGGTGGTCTACGAGCAGTACTTC	CASSGYTGVVYEQYF
few	TRBV25-1	TRBD2	TRBJ2-5	14	TGTGCCAGCAGTGTGGCTAGCGGGGGAGAGACCCAGTACTTC	CASSVASGGETQYF